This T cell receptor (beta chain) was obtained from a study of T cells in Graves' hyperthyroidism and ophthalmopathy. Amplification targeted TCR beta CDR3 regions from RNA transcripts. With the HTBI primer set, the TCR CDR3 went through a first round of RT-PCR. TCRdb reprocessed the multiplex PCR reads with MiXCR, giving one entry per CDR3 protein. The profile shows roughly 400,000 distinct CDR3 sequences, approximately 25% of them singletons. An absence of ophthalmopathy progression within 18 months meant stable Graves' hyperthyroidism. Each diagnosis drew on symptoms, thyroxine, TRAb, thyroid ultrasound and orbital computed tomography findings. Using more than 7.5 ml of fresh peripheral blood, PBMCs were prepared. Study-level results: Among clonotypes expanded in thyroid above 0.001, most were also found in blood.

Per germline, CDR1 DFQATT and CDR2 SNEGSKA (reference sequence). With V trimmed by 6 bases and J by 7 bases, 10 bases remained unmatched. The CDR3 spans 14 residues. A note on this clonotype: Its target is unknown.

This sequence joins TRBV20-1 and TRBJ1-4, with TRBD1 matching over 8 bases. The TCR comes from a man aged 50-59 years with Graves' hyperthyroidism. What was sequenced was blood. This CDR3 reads CSATIRGRVEKLFF. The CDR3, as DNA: TGCAGTGCGACTATCAGGGGGCGCGTTGAAAAACTGTTTTTT.